This TCR beta chain was observed in a study of vaccination effects on CD4 cells after COVID-19. Comment on this clone: Its target is not known.

The data were produced by immunoSEQ multiplex PCR, yet TCRdb's version contains in-frame clones alone and is incomplete. The repertoire holds about 74,000 clones, with approximately 71% as singletons. V lost 3 bases and J 5 bases, leaving 11 bases between the germline ends. Germline CDR1 and CDR2: GTSNPN and SVGIG (reference sequence). This CDR3 comprises 13 residues. Culture proceeded for 10 days, and CD4+ T cells were then isolated. The V and J genes are TRBV30 and TRBJ1-5; no definite D call. The receptor was isolated from a human donor who received a COVID-19 vaccine. This sample comprised CD4+ T cells from PBMCs cultured without peptide, obtained before COVID-19 vaccination. The DNA of the CDR3 is TGTGCCTGGAGCTTAACCGCTTATCAGCCCCAGCATTTT. This translates into CAWSLTAYQPQHF. Looking up the rest from reference TRBV30 and TRBJ1-5 gives the full variable domain: SQTIHQWPATLVQPVGSPLSLECTVEGTSNPNLYWYRQAAGRGLQLLFYSVGIGQISSEVPQNLSASRPQDRQFILSSKKLLLSDSGFYLCAWSLTAYQPQHFGDGTRLSIL.